This entry describes one T cell receptor (beta chain). Antigen unknown. The sample originates from a study of identifying expanded T cells in peripheral blood. Whole-study results and caveats: Across healthy donors, higher total template counts meant significantly greater roughly two-week count variance. Differentially abundant clones: 0.95 to 1.5 between replicates, 16.4 at around 14 days, roughly 18 at four.

Assay used: immunoSEQ multiplex PCR; TCRdb lists only in-frame clones, some missing. The sample shows about 110,000 clones, about 88% of them seen only once. Trimming removed 0 bases from V and 8 bases from J, with 13 bases in between. The CDR3 covers 14 residues. Germline loops: CDR1 GTSNPN, CDR2 SVGIG (reference sequence). Sequencing was carried out using blood. This sequence was found in a person aged 18 to 75 in good health. The J gene is TRBJ1-4, the V gene TRBV30; the D gene is possibly TRBD1 (5 bases). CDR3 region: CAWSVQPGREKLFF. As DNA, the CDR3 is TGTGCCTGGAGTGTACAACCAGGGAGGGAAAAACTGTTTTTT.